The sequence of this TCR beta chain was determined in a study of CD8 T cells in ankylosing spondylitis. Using quantitative 5'-RACE with molecular barcodes, the authors made TCR beta libraries. TCRdb called the 5' RACE reads again in MiXCR, with one record for every CDR3 protein. This sample has about 250,000 distinct CDR3 sequences, with about 30% found just once. The CDR3 has 15 amino acids. Germline loops: CDR1 MNHEY, CDR2 SVGAGI. V was clipped by 2 bases and J by 7 bases, with 17 bases between them. Sequencing input: blood, either unsorted or a sorted T cell fraction (not recorded which). The TCR was taken from a male donor with ankylosing spondylitis or in good health (not recorded which). V gene TRBV6-5 combines with J gene TRBJ1-1; a possible D gene is TRBD1 (6 bases). CDR3 protein: CASSYVRPQGGEAFF. CDR3 DNA: TGTGCCAGCAGTTACGTCCGGCCACAGGGTGGTGAAGCTTTCTTT.